Below, 8 T cell receptor beta chains from the same sample are listed, as sequenced in a study of neoadjuvant anti-PD-1 for oral cavity cancer. Sequencing was performed with immunoSEQ multiplex PCR; in TCRdb, only in-frame clones are kept and a portion is missing. The sample records some 15,000 clones, approximately 70% being singletons. The input for sequencing was PBMCs, taken before nivolumab (anti-PD-1) treatment. These receptor sequences come from a person between 40 and 85 years old with oral cavity squamous cell carcinoma.

V and J are TRBV27 and TRBJ2-7; the D gene is possibly TRBD2 (6 bases). Germline V CDR1 and CDR2: MNHEY, SMNVEV (reference sequence). There are 15 residues in the CDR3. V was clipped by 6 bases and J by 1 base, with 16 bases between them. Here the CDR3 DNA reads TGTGCCAGCAGCTCCGGGACTTCGGTTTCCTACGAGCAGTACTTC. Residues: CASSSGTSVSYEQYF.

In its sample, this clone was seen a few times. The gene calls are TRBV6-1 and TRBJ1-5, with D possibly TRBD1 on 5 matching bases. Between the trimmed V and J ends, which lost 8 bases and 5 bases, there was a span of 13 bases. This CDR3 comprises 13 residues. Germline lookup yields CDR1 MNHNS and CDR2 SASEGT. In DNA form, the CDR3 reads TGTGCCAGCGGGGACGCGGAACATCAGCCCCAGCATTTT. This gives the protein CASGDAEHQPQHF.

V gene TRBV9 combines with J gene TRBJ2-5, with 7 positions matching TRBD2. The V and J ends lost 1 base and 3 bases, in that order; junction bases with no gene match: 6. The CDR3 consists of 15 residues. In germline, CDR1 is SGDLS, CDR2 YYNGEE. The CDR3 here is CASSVSGLAEETQYF. CDR3 nucleotides: TGTGCCAGCAGCGTAAGTGGGCTAGCGGAAGAGACCCAGTACTTC.

J is TRBJ2-3 and V is TRBV5-1; D possibly corresponds to TRBD2 (5 bases). Between the trimmed V and J ends, which lost 3 bases and 6 bases, there was a span of 17 bases. The CDR3 is 15 residues long. The germline V gene has CDR1 SGHRS and CDR2 YFSETQ. CDR3 residues: CASSYSGPSGDTQYF. CDR3 in DNA: TGCGCCAGCAGCTATTCCGGGCCCTCGGGGGATACGCAGTATTTT.

This rearrangement joins TRBV6-1 to TRBJ2-7; D is ambiguous. Trimming stripped 7 bases from V and 1 base from J, with 11 bases between. CDR1 and CDR2 from the germline V gene are MNHNS and SASEGT. The CDR3 extends over 13 amino acids. The chain's CDR3 is CASIRGSSYEQYF. In nucleotides, the CDR3 is TGTGCCAGCATACGTGGCAGTTCCTACGAGCAGTACTTC.

The table lists this clone with a count of one. The rearrangement joins TRBV30 to TRBJ1-3; D ambiguous. With 0 bases removed from V and 4 bases from J, the gap between germline ends came to 13 bases. Germline CDR1 and CDR2: GTSNPN and SVGIG (reference sequence). This CDR3 comprises 15 residues. As DNA, the CDR3 is TGTGCCTGGAGTGTTCTCGCAGGCACAGGAAACACCATATATTTT. The encoded protein is CAWSVLAGTGNTIYF.

The V gene is TRBV29-1, the J gene TRBJ2-7; possible D gene TRBD1, 6 bases. From germline, CDR1 is SQVTM and CDR2 ANQGSEA. This CDR3 contains 13 residues. The CDR3 DNA is TGCAACCGACTGGACAGACACCACCTAAGCGAATACTTC. Its protein is CNRLDRHHLSEYF.

The chain couples TRBV6-1 to TRBJ2-1, with 9 nucleotides matching TRBD2. CDR3 length: 15 amino acids. Germline CDR1 MNHNS, CDR2 SASEGT. The V and J ends lost 7 bases and 9 bases, in that order; junction bases with no gene match: 13. The chain's CDR3 is CASNLPSGAQGEQFF. In nucleotides, the CDR3 is TGTGCCAGCAACCTCCCTAGCGGGGCTCAGGGTGAGCAGTTCTTC.